The 23 T cell receptor beta chains below all came from one sample that was sequenced in a study of identical twins. TCRdb recomputed calls from the 5' RACE reads with MiXCR, one row per CDR3 protein. This table has some 1,700,000 distinct CDR3 sequences, more than 30% appearing once. Specimen: cord blood. The origin of the receptors is a newborn girl in good health.

At least ten counts were recorded for this clonotype. This chain uses TRBV28 with TRBJ1-2; D unclear. The CDR3 is 12 residues long. Germline V lookup: CDR1 MDHEN, CDR2 SYDVKM. The germline V and J ends were trimmed by 3 bases and 2 bases, with 4 bases remaining between them. CDR3 loop: CASSFRNYGYTF. In DNA, the CDR3 is TGTGCCAGCAGTTTCAGGAACTATGGCTACACCTTC.

The rearrangement links TRBV20-1 to TRBJ1-2; 8 bases map to TRBD1. Per germline, CDR1 DFQATT and CDR2 SNEGSKA (reference sequence). J lost 8 bases, V lost 3 bases, and 17 bases had no gene match. The CDR3 loop spans 16 amino acids. CDR3 sequence reads: CSASPGGVEKSGGYTF. The CDR3 coding sequence is TGCAGTGCTAGCCCAGGGGGCGTAGAGAAGAGTGGAGGCTACACCTTC.

The V gene is TRBV7-9, the J gene TRBJ1-2; D is unresolved. The V gene's germline CDR1 is SEHNR and CDR2 FQNEAQ (reference sequence). Trimming took 8 bases from V and 4 from J, leaving 8 bases between them. The CDR3 totals 11 residues. CDR3 in DNA: TGTGCCAGCGAGAGTATCTATGGCTACACCTTC. The encoded protein is CASESIYGYTF.

The chain recombines TRBV10-3 with TRBJ2-3; 8 positions agree with TRBD2. The ends lost 10 bases at V and 5 bases at J; junction bases unmatched: 5. The length of the CDR3 is 12 residues. Germline lookup yields CDR1 ENHRY and CDR2 SYGVKD. CDR3 bases: TGTGCCAGCTGGCGGGGGGAAGATACGCAGTATTTT. Protein sequence: CASWRGEDTQYF.

A few counts support this clonotype. The V call is TRBV5-1, the J call TRBJ2-1; TRBD1 matches 10 bases. Trimming cost V 2 bases and J 3 bases; bases outside gene matches: 2. CDR1 and CDR2 (germline): SGHRS, YFSETQ. The CDR3 length is 15 residues. CDR3 region: CASSFGDRGYNEQFF. CDR3 DNA: TGCGCCAGCAGCTTTGGGGACAGGGGCTACAATGAGCAGTTCTTC.

This CDR3 reads CASSRTLSGDTQYF. CDR3 DNA sequence: TGTGCCAGCAGTCGTACCCTTAGCGGCGATACGCAGTATTTT. The chain couples TRBV9 to TRBJ2-3, with D possibly matching TRBD2 (6 bases). The CDR3 loop spans 14 amino acids. Germline CDR1 reads SGDLS; CDR2 reads YYNGEE. V dropped 5 bases and J dropped 6 bases, with 16 bases sitting between them. The variable domain in full, with the rest retrieved from reference TRBV9 and TRBJ2-3, is DSGVTQTPKHLITATGQRVTLRCSPRSGDLSVYWYQQSLDQGLQFLIQYYNGEERAKGNILERFSAQQFPDLHSELNLSSLELGDSALYFCASSRTLSGDTQYFGPGTRLTVL.

This clonotype was seen more than once but under ten times. This chain's CDR3 is CASSPLTGGRMYIQYF. CDR3 DNA: TGCGCCAGCAGCCCCCTTACAGGCGGGAGAATGTACATTCAGTACTTC. The chain is built from TRBV4-1 and TRBJ2-4; 7 bases agree with TRBD2. The germline CDR1 and CDR2 sequences are MGHRA and YSYEKL. J was trimmed by 8 bases and V by 4 bases; bases with no gene match: 14. The CDR3 contains 16 residues.

Note on this clonotype: Germline is not matched at one junction end, which may reflect a read error. This chain links TRBV6-6 with TRBJ1-2; no reliable D call. Per germline, CDR1 MNHNY and CDR2 SVGAGI (reference sequence). This CDR3 is 12 amino acids long. Written as DNA, the CDR3 is TGTGCCGGCAGACCCCCTGGCTATGGCTACACCTTC. This translates into CAGRPPGYGYTF.

This chain uses TRBV2 with TRBJ2-7, with 10 bases matching TRBD1. CDR1 and CDR2 from the germline V gene are SNHLY and FYNNEI. Losses at the gene ends were 7 bases for V and 7 bases for J; bases not matched to a gene: 13. This CDR3 contains 15 residues. DNA of the CDR3: TGTGCCAGCAAGTTGGGACAGGGGTACTACAATGAGCAGTACTTC. It translates to CASKLGQGYYNEQYF.

The V call is TRBV7-9, the J call TRBJ2-1; the match to TRBD1 covers 7 bases. The assigned J gene may be wrong: the sequence end matches TRBJ2-7 better. Per germline, CDR1 SEHNR and CDR2 FQNEAQ (reference sequence). This CDR3 has 14 residues. CDR3 nucleotides: TGTGCCAGCAGCTTACGACAGGGATTGTCCGAGCAGTACTTC. Its protein is CASSLRQGLSEQYF.

This clonotype was observed a handful of times. The chain is built from TRBV7-6 and TRBJ2-1; 8 bases match TRBD2. CDR3 size: 16 residues. Germline CDR1 reads SGHVS; CDR2 reads FNYEAQ. V was pared by 6 bases and J by 0 bases, with 7 bases of the junction left unmatched. CDR3 in amino acids: CASRVLAVSSYNEQFF. CDR3 nucleotide sequence: TGTGCCAGCAGAGTACTAGCGGTGAGCTCCTACAATGAGCAGTTCTTC.

The J gene is TRBJ2-3, the V gene TRBV18; D is uncertain. Germline assignment: CDR1 KGHSH and CDR2 LQKENI. CDR3 size: 10 residues. With 5 bases removed from V and 6 bases from J, the gap between germline ends came to 3 bases. The CDR3 DNA is TGTGCCAGCTCAAACGATACGCAGTATTTT. Protein product: CASSNDTQYF.

This clonotype occurred many times. The CDR3 reads CASSRDRDSYNEQFF. CDR3 sequence (DNA): TGTGCCAGCTCCCGAGACAGGGACTCCTACAATGAGCAGTTCTTC. The chain joins TRBV25-1 to TRBJ2-1; 7 bases map to TRBD1. After removal of 8 bases from V and 0 bases from J, the junction contained 7 bases not matched to a gene. The germline gives CDR1 MGHDK, CDR2 SYGVNS. The CDR3 is 15 residues long. Complete variable domain (other parts from reference TRBV25-1 and TRBJ2-1): EADIYQTPRYLVIGTGKKITLECSQTMGHDKMYWYQQDPGMELHLIHYSYGVNSTEKGDLSSESTVSRIRTEHFPLTLESARPSHTSQYLCASSRDRDSYNEQFFGPGTRLTVL.

This clonotype was detected many times. J is TRBJ2-1 and V is TRBV5-1, with 8 bases matching TRBD2. The germline V gene encodes CDR1 SGHRS and CDR2 YFSETQ. The CDR3 is 16 residues long. V was clipped by 4 bases and J by 5 bases; unmatched bases: 11. This CDR3 is CASSARSGGIDNEQFF. In DNA, the CDR3 is TGCGCCAGCAGCGCTCGGAGCGGGGGTATCGACAATGAGCAGTTCTTC.

In its sample, this clonotype was seen a few times. V is TRBV12-3 or TRBV12-4 and J is TRBJ1-1, with TRBD1 as a possible D gene (5 bases). The CDR3 runs 13 residues. The V end was cut by 2 bases, the J end by 6 bases, with 10 bases between. CDR3 nucleotide sequence: TGTGCCAGCAGTTTATTGGGGGGGGCTGAAGCTTTCTTT. Encoded protein: CASSLLGGAEAFF.

This clonotype was observed a few times. The rearrangement links TRBV20-1 to TRBJ1-2; a weak D match, TRBD1 (5 bases). Per the germline V gene, CDR1 is DFQATT and CDR2 is SNEGSKA (reference sequence). This CDR3 region has 13 residues. V lost 1 base and J lost 5, with 11 bases in between. The CDR3 sequence: CSARGGSVYGYTF. The CDR3 DNA follows: TGCAGTGCTAGAGGGGGGAGTGTATATGGCTACACCTTC.

This chain uses TRBV6-5 with TRBJ2-7, with a possible D match to TRBD2 (6 bases). This CDR3 is 13 amino acids long. Germline CDR1 reads MNHEY; CDR2 reads SVGAGI. Between the trimmed V and J ends, which lost 6 bases and 7 bases, there was a span of 16 bases. The CDR3 here is CASRPTGVAEQYF. As DNA, the CDR3 is TGTGCCAGCAGACCAACGGGAGTAGCGGAGCAGTACTTC.

The gene calls are TRBV11-2 and TRBJ2-1; a possible D gene is TRBD2 (5 bases). The V and J ends lost 8 bases and 10 bases respectively, with 24 bases between them. The V gene's germline CDR1 is SGHAT and CDR2 FQNNGV. The CDR3 is 15 amino acids. For the CDR3, the DNA is TGTGCCAGCCGAACCTTTGCGGGTACAGACCACGAGCAGTTCTTC. Translation gives CASRTFAGTDHEQFF.

This sequence joins TRBV20-1 and TRBJ1-3; maybe TRBD1 (6 bases). Looked up from germline, CDR1 is DFQATT and CDR2 is SNEGSKA (reference sequence). The CDR3 extends over 12 amino acids. V was clipped by 6 bases and J by 8 bases, with 14 bases between them. The CDR3 bases are TGCAGTGCCGCAGGGGCTTCGGACACCATATATTTT. It yields the protein CSAAGASDTIYF.

V is TRBV5-1 and J is TRBJ1-1; a weak D match, TRBD1 (6 bases). CDR3 length: 15 amino acids. Deletions cut 1 base from V and 1 base from J, with 11 bases between. Germline V gives CDR1 SGHRS, CDR2 YFSETQ. CDR3 DNA sequence: TGCGCCAGCAGCTTGTGGGCGGGACAGAACACTGAAGCTTTCTTT. It codes for CASSLWAGQNTEAFF.

This clonotype appeared a few times. The gene calls are TRBV11-2 and TRBJ2-5, with 9 bases identical to TRBD2. The closer fit of TRBJ2-7 to the DNA end suggests the J call may be wrong. The germline CDR1 and CDR2 sequences are SGHAT and FQNNGV. The CDR3 spans 14 residues. The CDR3 DNA sequence: TGTGCCAGCAGCGGGAGGGGACTAGCCCACGAGCAGTACTTC. It yields the protein CASSGRGLAHEQYF.

The chain joins TRBV2 to TRBJ2-2; D remains unclear. Germline V lookup: CDR1 SNHLY, CDR2 FYNNEI. With 4 bases removed from V and 2 bases from J, the gap between germline ends came to 8 bases. The CDR3 is 14 residues long. In DNA form, the CDR3 reads TGTGCCAGCAGTGGGGGTTCCAACACCGGGGAGCTGTTTTTT. Residues: CASSGGSNTGELFF. Drawing the rest from reference TRBV2 and TRBJ2-2, the complete variable domain is EPEVTQTPSHQVTQMGQEVILRCVPISNHLYFYWYRQILGQKVEFLVSFYNNEISEKSEIFDDQFSVERPDGSNFTLKIRSTKLEDSAMYFCASSGGSNTGELFFGEGSRLTVL.

The V and J genes are TRBV20-1 and TRBJ1-1; D is perhaps TRBD1 (5 bases). CDR1 and CDR2 from the germline V gene are DFQATT and SNEGSKA (reference sequence). The CDR3 runs 13 residues. Trimming removed 3 bases at V and 8 bases at J, with 16 bases between. The CDR3 is CSASGTAEMEAFF. CDR3 nucleotides: TGCAGTGCTAGTGGGACTGCTGAGATGGAAGCTTTCTTT.